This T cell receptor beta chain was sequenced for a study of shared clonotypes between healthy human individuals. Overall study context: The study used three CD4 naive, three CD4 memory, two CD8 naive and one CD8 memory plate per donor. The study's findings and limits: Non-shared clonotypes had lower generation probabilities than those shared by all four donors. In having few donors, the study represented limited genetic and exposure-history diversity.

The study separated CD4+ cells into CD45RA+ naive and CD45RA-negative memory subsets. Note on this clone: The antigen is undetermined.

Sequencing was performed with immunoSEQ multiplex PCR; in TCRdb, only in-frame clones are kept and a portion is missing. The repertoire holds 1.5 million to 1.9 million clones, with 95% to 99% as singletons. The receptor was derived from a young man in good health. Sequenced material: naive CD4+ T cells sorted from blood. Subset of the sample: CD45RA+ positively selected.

The CDR3 here is CASSEAGRSSYEQYF. CDR3 bases: TGTGCCAGCAGTGAAGCGGGGCGGAGCTCCTACGAGCAGTACTTC. The genes are TRBV2 and TRBJ2-7, with D maybe TRBD1 (5 bases). The ends were cut back, 0 bases at V and 0 bases at J, with 9 bases in the middle. The CDR3 has 15 amino acids. CDR1 SNHLY and CDR2 FYNNEI come from the germline V gene.